The TCR beta chain under discussion was sequenced for a study of cytomegalovirus exposure and HLA in healthy donors. Between the trimmed V and J ends, which lost 1 base and 3 bases, there was a span of 10 bases. The CDR3 totals 14 residues. Germline CDR1 reads LGHNA; CDR2 reads YSLEER. The PCR contained 60 Vbeta and 13 Jbeta primers. Measured with immunoSEQ multiplex PCR; TCRdb has only the in-frame clones, and not every one. The repertoire holds hundreds of thousands of clones, with 65% to 80% as singletons. Regarding the study as a whole: With further analysis later on, most CMV-associated TCR beta chains appeared HLA-restricted.

There are a few counts of this clone. Its specificity is unknown. V and J are TRBV4-3 and TRBJ2-7; D may be TRBD2 (5 bases). The sample comprised PBMCs. The source of this sequence is a man aged 35-49 years in good health and CMV-seronegative. The CDR3 nucleotides read TGCGCCAGCAGCCAAGGCGAGGGCCGCTACGAGCAGTACTTC. Its protein is CASSQGEGRYEQYF.